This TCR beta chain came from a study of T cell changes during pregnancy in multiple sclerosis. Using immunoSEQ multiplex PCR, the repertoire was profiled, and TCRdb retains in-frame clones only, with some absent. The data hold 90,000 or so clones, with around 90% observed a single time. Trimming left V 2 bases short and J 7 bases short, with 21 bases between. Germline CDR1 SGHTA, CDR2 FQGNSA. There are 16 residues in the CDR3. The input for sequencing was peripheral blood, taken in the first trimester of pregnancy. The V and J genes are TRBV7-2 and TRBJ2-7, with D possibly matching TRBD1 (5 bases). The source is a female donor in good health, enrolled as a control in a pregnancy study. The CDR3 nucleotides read TGTGCCAGCAGCTTATCAGGGCCCGCCTTAAAAGGGGAGCAGTACTTC. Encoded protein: CASSLSGPALKGEQYF.